The 30 T cell receptor beta chains below come from one sample, sequenced in a study of T cell responses to AZD1222 COVID-19 vaccine. Method: immunoSEQ multiplex PCR; TCRdb's copy keeps in-frame clones and lacks some. The sample gives some 74,000 clones, 75% to 85% of which show up once; 20% to 25% is in the top ten. The source material was peripheral blood, sampled on day 0 of AZD1222 vaccination. The receptor source for this set is an adult in good health.

The chain couples TRBV7-9 to TRBJ2-5, with D possibly matching TRBD1 (6 bases). The CDR3 length is 15 residues. Germline CDR1 reads SEHNR; CDR2 reads FQNEAQ (reference sequence). Trimming cost V 2 bases and J 3 bases, with 13 bases left between them. The CDR3 DNA sequence: TGTGCCAGCAGCTTATCTTTTTCAGGGGAAGAGACCCAGTACTTC. It yields the protein CASSLSFSGEETQYF.

The chain couples TRBV6-1 to TRBJ1-1, with D possibly matching TRBD1 (6 bases). Germline CDR1 MNHNS, CDR2 SASEGT. The CDR3 has 18 amino acids. The ends were cut back, 0 bases at V and 0 bases at J, with 17 bases in the middle. The CDR3 spells CASSEAGGRDTLNTEAFF. CDR3 nucleotides: TGTGCCAGCAGTGAAGCGGGGGGGAGGGACACCTTGAACACTGAAGCTTTCTTT.

The chain has TRBV6-5 and TRBJ1-1; the D gene is possibly TRBD1 (6 bases). From germline, CDR1 is MNHEY and CDR2 SVGAGI. V was clipped by 8 bases and J by 2 bases, with 12 bases between them. CDR3 size: 13 residues. The CDR3 sequence: CASARGPNTEAFF. The DNA of the CDR3 is TGTGCCAGCGCCAGGGGACCTAACACTGAAGCTTTCTTT.

The chain is built from TRBV6-1 and TRBJ1-1; no clear D. Trimming removed 1 base from V and 0 bases from J, with 3 bases in between. The CDR3 consists of 13 residues. Germline loops: CDR1 MNHNS, CDR2 SASEGT. The CDR3 spells CASSEVLNTEAFF. The CDR3, as DNA: TGTGCCAGCAGTGAAGTGTTGAACACTGAAGCTTTCTTT.

The genes are TRBV6-1 and TRBJ1-3; no definite D call. Per germline, CDR1 MNHNS and CDR2 SASEGT. Trimming removed 3 bases at V and 0 bases at J, with 9 bases between. The CDR3 loop spans 15 amino acids. The CDR3 loop reads CASSEDGHSGNTIYF. DNA of the CDR3: TGTGCCAGCAGTGAGGACGGTCACTCTGGAAACACCATATATTTT.

This clone showed up just a few times. This chain's CDR3 is CASKRIGLPFQFF. The CDR3 region has the DNA TGTGCCAGCAAAAGAATAGGACTGCCTTTTCAGTTCTTC. The chain employs TRBV2 and TRBJ2-1, with a tentative D call TRBD2 (5 bases). There are 13 residues in the CDR3. The V and J ends lost 7 bases and 13 bases respectively, with 20 bases between them. Germline V lookup: CDR1 SNHLY, CDR2 FYNNEI. Filled out from reference TRBV2 and TRBJ2-1, the complete variable domain reads EPEVTQTPSHQVTQMGQEVILRCVPISNHLYFYWYRQILGQKVEFLVSFYNNEISEKSEIFDDQFSVERPDGSNFTLKIRSTKLEDSAMYFCASKRIGLPFQFFGPGTRLTVL.

CDR3 region: CASIKAGASYGYTF. The CDR3 bases are TGTGCCAGCATCAAAGCAGGCGCTTCCTATGGCTACACCTTC. This chain links TRBV7-9 with TRBJ1-2; D unclear. The CDR3 runs 14 residues. CDR1 is SEHNR and CDR2 is FQNEAQ in the germline V gene (reference sequence). Deletions cut 7 bases from V and 4 bases from J, with 16 bases between.

The chain has TRBV7-2 and TRBJ1-1; D is unresolved. CDR3 size: 13 residues. V was cut by 4 bases and J by 1 base, with 7 bases left in between. The germline V gene encodes CDR1 SGHTA and CDR2 FQGNSA. Here the CDR3 reads CASSSKWNTEAFF. The CDR3 DNA reads as TGTGCCAGCAGCTCAAAATGGAACACTGAAGCTTTCTTT.

This clone was seen more than once but under ten times. This sequence joins TRBV6-5 and TRBJ1-1; D unresolved. The CDR3 is made up of 14 amino acids. Trimming cost V 2 bases and J 0 bases, with 7 bases left between them. The V gene's germline CDR1 is MNHEY and CDR2 SVGAGI. Written as DNA, the CDR3 is TGTGCCAGCAGTTACAACACTGTGAACACTGAAGCTTTCTTT. This gives the protein CASSYNTVNTEAFF.

The chain carries TRBV15 and TRBJ1-4; D is undetermined. Trimming stripped 4 bases from V and 14 bases from J, with 11 bases between. This CDR3 comprises 11 residues. Germline CDR1 reads LNHNV; CDR2 reads YYDKDF (reference sequence). The CDR3 loop is CATSNTVSLFF. In DNA form, the CDR3 reads TGTGCCACCAGCAATACAGTCTCCCTGTTTTTT.

This clone was found a few times. This sequence joins TRBV6-5 and TRBJ1-2; no firm D call. The CDR3 covers 15 residues. Germline V gene data show CDR1 as MNHEY and CDR2 as SVGAGI. Trimming took 6 bases from V and 7 from J, leaving 21 bases between them. CDR3 in DNA: TGTGCCAGCAGGCCGACGCCGTGGGGAATGGGTGGCTACACCTTC. Translated: CASRPTPWGMGGYTF.

The V gene is TRBV18, the J gene TRBJ2-3, with D perhaps TRBD2 (5 bases). V was cut by 4 bases and J by 6 bases, with 14 bases left in between. There are 14 residues in the CDR3. Germline-derived CDR1 and CDR2 are KGHSH and LQKENI. CDR3 residues: CASSLATMGDTQYF. The CDR3, as DNA: TGTGCCAGCTCACTGGCGACTATGGGGGATACGCAGTATTTT.

J is TRBJ2-7 and V is TRBV10-2; 9 nucleotides match TRBD2. The V and J ends lost 3 bases and 3 bases, in that order; junction bases with no gene match: 6. The CDR3 sequence is 15 residues long. Germline assignment: CDR1 WSHSY and CDR2 SAAADI. The CDR3 DNA is TGCGCCAGCAGTGAACTGGCTAGCGGGAACTACGAGCAGTACTTC. Translating gives CASSELASGNYEQYF.

V is TRBV9 and J is TRBJ2-3; TRBD2 might be the D (6 bases). The CDR3 spans 15 residues. Germline V lookup: CDR1 SGDLS, CDR2 YYNGEE. With 5 bases removed from V and 2 bases from J, the gap between germline ends came to 15 bases. CDR3 nucleotide sequence: TGTGCCAGCAGTGGGGGGAACTCGTTCACAGATACGCAGTATTTT. As protein: CASSGGNSFTDTQYF.

This rearrangement joins TRBV4-1 to TRBJ2-1, with D possibly being TRBD2 (5 bases). V was cut by 0 bases and J by 9 bases, with 15 bases left in between. The CDR3 sequence is 15 residues long. From germline, CDR1 is MGHRA and CDR2 YSYEKL. CDR3 bases: TGCGCCAGCAGCCAAGAAGGGAGCTTATCGAGTGAGCAGTTCTTC. Amino acid sequence: CASSQEGSLSSEQFF.

The chain combines TRBV14 with TRBJ2-7; no reliable D call. The CDR3 length is 14 residues. V lost 3 bases and J 4 bases, leaving 13 bases between the germline ends. CDR1 is SGHDN, CDR2 FVKESK, per germline. The CDR3 reads CASSQWGAPYEQYF. CDR3 bases: TGTGCCAGCAGCCAGTGGGGTGCCCCTTACGAGCAGTACTTC.

This chain connects TRBV18 to TRBJ2-2, with 11 bases that match TRBD2. The junction had 11 bases not matched to a gene; V was cut back by 6 bases and J by 5 bases. CDR1 is KGHSH and CDR2 is LQKENI in the germline V gene. This CDR3 has 17 amino acids. The CDR3 DNA reads as TGTGCCAGCTCGCTACTACTAGCGGGAGTAGGTACCGGGGAGCTGTTTTTT. It specifies CASSLLLAGVGTGELFF.

The genes are TRBV29-1 and TRBJ2-2; D remains unclear. Deletions cut 5 bases from V and 2 bases from J, with 6 bases between. The CDR3 extends over 12 amino acids. Germline CDR1 is SQVTM and CDR2 is ANQGSEA. The CDR3 sequence is CSVKSNTGELFF. Here the CDR3 DNA reads TGCAGCGTTAAGTCTAACACCGGGGAGCTGTTTTTT.

The chain carries TRBV24-1 and TRBJ2-1; D possibly corresponds to TRBD1 (6 bases). Germline V gives CDR1 KGHDR, CDR2 SFDVKD. The germline V and J ends were trimmed by 3 bases and 7 bases, with 18 bases remaining between them. The CDR3 is 16 amino acids. The chain's CDR3 is CATSDAPGDGRNEQFF. The CDR3 nucleotides are TGTGCCACCAGTGATGCACCAGGGGACGGTAGAAATGAGCAGTTCTTC.

The gene calls are TRBV2 and TRBJ2-3, with 10 bases lining up with TRBD1. The CDR3 covers 14 residues. Trimming cost V 9 bases and J 2 bases; bases outside gene matches: 5. Germline V gene lookup returns CDR1 SNHLY and CDR2 FYNNEI. The CDR3 nucleotides are TGTGCCAGTAGGACAGGGGGGAACACAGATACGCAGTATTTT. It encodes CASRTGGNTDTQYF.

The gene calls are TRBV5-1 and TRBJ1-1, with TRBD1 identical over 7 bases. The CDR3 consists of 14 residues. V was clipped by 4 bases and J by 1 base; unmatched bases: 4. Germline CDR1 and CDR2: SGHRS and YFSETQ. Written as DNA, the CDR3 is TGCGCCAGCAGCCAACAGGGGAAGAACACTGAAGCTTTCTTT. Its translation: CASSQQGKNTEAFF.

This chain's CDR3 is CASSQDRELGVGGYTF. CDR3 bases: TGTGCCAGCAGCCAAGACAGGGAGCTAGGGGTTGGTGGCTACACCTTC. The rearrangement joins TRBV7-9 to TRBJ1-2; 7 bases are a match to TRBD1. The CDR3 loop spans 16 amino acids. Trimming cost V 5 bases and J 7 bases; bases outside gene matches: 16. The V gene's germline CDR1 is SEHNR and CDR2 FQNEAQ (reference sequence).

CDR3 in amino acids: CASSVYRLYGYTF. The CDR3 coding sequence is TGTGCCAGCAGCGTCTACAGACTTTATGGCTACACCTTC. This rearrangement joins TRBV9 to TRBJ1-2; D not resolved. The ends were cut back, 2 bases at V and 5 bases at J, with 10 bases in the middle. Germline lookup yields CDR1 SGDLS and CDR2 YYNGEE. This CDR3 spans 13 amino acids. Full variable domain (rest looked up from reference TRBV9 and TRBJ1-2): DSGVTQTPKHLITATGQRVTLRCSPRSGDLSVYWYQQSLDQGLQFLIQYYNGEERAKGNILERFSAQQFPDLHSELNLSSLELGDSALYFCASSVYRLYGYTFGSGTRLTVV.

The chain couples TRBV2 to TRBJ1-4; TRBD1 matches 8 bases. CDR3 length equals 14 residues. Germline V gene sequence: CDR1 SNHLY, CDR2 FYNNEI. V trimming: 8 bases; J trimming: 5 bases; junction bases outside the gene matches: 7. CDR3 bases: TGTGCCAGCTCACTGGGGACAGGAAATGAAAAACTGTTTTTT. Its protein product is CASSLGTGNEKLFF.

The chain carries TRBV18 and TRBJ2-3; D remains ambiguous. The V gene lost 4 bases and the J gene lost 2 bases, with 13 bases spanning the gap. CDR1 and CDR2 (germline): KGHSH, LQKENI. CDR3 length equals 15 residues. The CDR3 loop is CASSLADLFTDTQYF. The CDR3 DNA reads TGTGCCAGCTCACTTGCTGATTTATTCACAGATACGCAGTATTTT.

The chain joins TRBV5-1 to TRBJ2-7; the match to TRBD2 covers 9 bases. The junction had 9 bases not matched to a gene; V was cut back by 0 bases and J by 5 bases. The CDR3 consists of 16 residues. Per germline, CDR1 SGHRS and CDR2 YFSETQ. The CDR3 DNA follows: TGCGCCAGCAGCTTGGACGCCGGGACTAGCTGGAACGAGCAGTACTTC. Protein: CASSLDAGTSWNEQYF.

The gene calls are TRBV27 and TRBJ1-6; D call uncertain. V was trimmed by 4 bases and J by 7 bases, leaving 11 bases between them. From germline, CDR1 is MNHEY and CDR2 SMNVEV (reference sequence). The length of the CDR3 is 14 residues. The CDR3 is CASSSPLGNSPLHF. For the CDR3, the DNA is TGTGCCAGCAGTTCCCCTTTGGGGAATTCACCCCTCCACTTT.

This chain links TRBV2 with TRBJ2-7; 7 bases are a match to TRBD2. Looked up from germline, CDR1 is SNHLY and CDR2 is FYNNEI. The CDR3 consists of 16 residues. The trim removed 3 bases at V and 0 bases at J, leaving 8 bases unmatched. In DNA form, the CDR3 reads TGTGCCAGCAGTGACCCAGGAGGCGGGAGCTCCTACGAGCAGTACTTC. This encodes CASSDPGGGSSYEQYF.

CDR3 protein: CASSLALAGATYEQYF. As DNA, the CDR3 is TGTGCCAGCAGCTTAGCACTAGCGGGAGCTACCTACGAGCAGTACTTC. This chain links TRBV7-2 with TRBJ2-7; TRBD2 matches at 11 bases. Germline CDR1 SGHTA, CDR2 FQGNSA. Trimming removed 0 bases from V and 2 bases from J; junction bases left unmatched: 3. The CDR3 totals 16 residues.

The CDR3 nucleotides are TGTGCCAGTAGTATAGGCTGGAGGGGGCCTAGGGGGCGGAACAATGAGCAGTTCTTC. Its protein product is CASSIGWRGPRGRNNEQFF. The rearrangement links TRBV19 to TRBJ2-1, with TRBD1 as a possible D gene (7 bases). V lost 1 base and J lost 5, with 24 bases in between. The CDR3 runs 19 residues. Per germline, CDR1 LNHDA and CDR2 SQIVND (reference sequence).